A selection of T cell receptor beta chains follows, all from one sample in a study of T cell responses to AZD1222 COVID-19 vaccine. Produced via immunoSEQ multiplex PCR; TCRdb's table is partial and in-frame only. The sample shows 150,000 to 200,000 clones, approximately 90% of them seen only once. This sample comprised peripheral blood, obtained on day 0 of AZD1222 vaccination. The receptors originated from an adult in good health. CDR3s include the opening cysteine and the closing phenylalanine or tryptophan. D genes are given only for firm matches. Clone size is not always given. Where it is, it says once, few, many or a class for expanded clones.

j_gene: TRBJ1-6
abundance: -
d_gene: -
v_gene: TRBV21-1
CDR3aa: CASRPQGRYNSPLHF
CDR3nt: TGTGCCAGCAGACCCCAGGGTAGGTATAATTCACCCCTCCACTTT

j_gene: TRBJ2-3
abundance: -
d_gene: TRBD2
v_gene: TRBV7-2
CDR3aa: CASSPYGPRTSGRTDTQYF
CDR3nt: TGTGCCAGCAGCCCTTATGGGCCCCGGACTAGCGGTCGCACAGATACGCAGTATTTT

j_gene: TRBJ2-2
abundance: -
d_gene: -
v_gene: TRBV6-5
CDR3aa: CASSYQGWGNTGELFF
CDR3nt: TGTGCCAGCAGTTATCAAGGGTGGGGGAACACCGGGGAGCTGTTTTTT

j_gene: TRBJ2-7
abundance: -
d_gene: TRBD1
v_gene: TRBV27
CDR3aa: CASSLRGQGAHNEQYF
CDR3nt: TGTGCCAGCAGTTTAAGGGGACAGGGGGCGCACAACGAGCAGTACTTC

j_gene: TRBJ1-3
abundance: -
d_gene: -
v_gene: TRBV28
CDR3aa: CASYKSGNTIYF
CDR3nt: TGTGCCAGTTACAAATCTGGAAACACCATATATTTT

j_gene: TRBJ1-2
abundance: -
d_gene: -
v_gene: TRBV6-5
CDR3aa: CASSYSRGYGYTF
CDR3nt: TGTGCCAGCAGTTACTCGCGAGGCTATGGCTACACCTTC

j_gene: TRBJ2-5
abundance: -
d_gene: TRBD2
v_gene: TRBV6-2/TRBV6-3
CDR3aa: CASSPRPLAEQETQYF
CDR3nt: TGTGCCAGCAGCCCTCGACCACTAGCGGAGCAAGAGACCCAGTACTTC

j_gene: TRBJ2-1
abundance: -
d_gene: TRBD1
v_gene: TRBV2
CDR3aa: CASQTGSSYNEQFF
CDR3nt: TGTGCCAGTCAGACAGGGAGCTCCTACAATGAGCAGTTCTTC

j_gene: TRBJ1-2
abundance: -
d_gene: -
v_gene: TRBV28
CDR3aa: CASSLASGGYTF
CDR3nt: TGTGCCAGCAGTTTAGCGTCCGGTGGCTACACCTTC

j_gene: TRBJ2-3
abundance: once
d_gene: -
v_gene: TRBV28
CDR3aa: CVARSGSTDTQYF
CDR3nt: TGTGTCGCGCGGTCGGGATCCACAGATACGCAGTATTTT

j_gene: TRBJ2-7
abundance: -
d_gene: -
v_gene: TRBV18
CDR3aa: CASSRNPGVSYEQYF
CDR3nt: TGTGCCAGCTCACGCAATCCAGGGGTGTCCTACGAGCAGTACTTC

j_gene: TRBJ2-3
abundance: -
d_gene: TRBD2
v_gene: TRBV4-3
CDR3aa: CASSQGSSGRTDTQYF
CDR3nt: TGCGCCAGCAGCCAAGGTTCTAGCGGCCGCACAGATACGCAGTATTTT

j_gene: TRBJ2-7
abundance: -
d_gene: TRBD2
v_gene: TRBV18
CDR3aa: CASSPPGLAGGESYEQYF
CDR3nt: TGTGCCAGCTCACCACCGGGACTAGCGGGAGGAGAGTCCTACGAGCAGTACTTC

j_gene: TRBJ2-7
abundance: -
d_gene: -
v_gene: TRBV10-1
CDR3aa: CASSNLKWGIPSYEQYF
CDR3nt: TGCGCCAGCAGCAATCTGAAATGGGGAATACCCTCCTACGAGCAGTACTTC

j_gene: TRBJ2-3
abundance: -
d_gene: -
v_gene: TRBV18
CDR3aa: CASSPLEDTDTQYF
CDR3nt: TGTGCCAGCTCACCCCTGGAGGACACAGATACGCAGTATTTT

j_gene: TRBJ1-2
abundance: -
d_gene: -
v_gene: TRBV14
CDR3aa: CASSQAWGSTVYGYTF
CDR3nt: TGTGCCAGCAGCCAAGCTTGGGGCTCTACTGTCTATGGCTACACCTTC

j_gene: TRBJ1-1
abundance: -
d_gene: -
v_gene: TRBV30
CDR3aa: CAWSSGVNTEAFF
CDR3nt: TGTGCCTGGAGTTCAGGGGTGAACACTGAAGCTTTCTTT

j_gene: TRBJ1-6
abundance: once
d_gene: -
v_gene: TRBV28
CDR3aa: CASNPGQGTSPLHF
CDR3nt: TGTGCCAGCAACCCCGGGCAGGGGACTTCACCCCTCCACTTT

j_gene: TRBJ2-1
abundance: -
d_gene: -
v_gene: TRBV12-1
CDR3aa: CASSFVAGGPHEQFF
CDR3nt: TGTGCCAGCAGCTTTGTGGCGGGGGGGCCCCATGAGCAGTTCTTC

j_gene: TRBJ2-2
abundance: -
d_gene: TRBD1
v_gene: TRBV27
CDR3aa: CASGTANTGELFF
CDR3nt: TGTGCCAGCGGGACAGCAAACACCGGGGAGCTGTTTTTT

j_gene: TRBJ2-3
abundance: once
d_gene: TRBD1
v_gene: TRBV7-2
CDR3aa: CASSRDSRTDTQYF
CDR3nt: TGTGCCAGCAGCCGGGACAGTCGCACAGATACGCAGTATTTT

j_gene: TRBJ2-7
abundance: -
d_gene: -
v_gene: TRBV6-4
CDR3aa: CASSDRPTGIMESYEQYF
CDR3nt: TGTGCCAGCAGTGACCGCCCGACCGGGATTATGGAGTCCTACGAGCAGTACTTC

j_gene: TRBJ2-4
abundance: -
d_gene: -
v_gene: TRBV28
CDR3aa: CASSFAGAGGEVIQYF
CDR3nt: TGTGCCAGCAGTTTCGCGGGGGCAGGGGGCGAGGTCATTCAGTACTTC

j_gene: TRBJ2-3
abundance: -
d_gene: TRBD1
v_gene: TRBV19
CDR3aa: CASTLDRGPRSDTQYF
CDR3nt: TGTGCCAGTACCTTGGACAGGGGGCCAAGGTCAGATACGCAGTATTTT

j_gene: TRBJ2-2
abundance: -
d_gene: -
v_gene: TRBV19
CDR3aa: CASSLRTTGANTGELFF
CDR3nt: TGTGCCAGTAGTCTTCGTACGACAGGAGCGAACACCGGGGAGCTGTTTTTT

j_gene: TRBJ1-2
abundance: -
d_gene: TRBD1
v_gene: TRBV28
CDR3aa: CASSLFRGHGYTF
CDR3nt: TGTGCCAGCAGTTTATTCAGGGGGCACGGCTACACCTTC

j_gene: TRBJ2-5
abundance: -
d_gene: TRBD1
v_gene: TRBV5-1
CDR3aa: CASSLGTGGETQYF
CDR3nt: TGCGCCAGCAGCTTGGGGACAGGGGGAGAGACCCAGTACTTC

j_gene: TRBJ1-3
abundance: -
d_gene: -
v_gene: TRBV6-1
CDR3aa: CASSERGRGYSGNTIYF
CDR3nt: TGTGCCAGCAGTGAACGGGGCAGAGGGTACTCTGGAAACACCATATATTTT

j_gene: TRBJ1-6
abundance: -
d_gene: -
v_gene: TRBV28
CDR3aa: CASSLLTSPLHF
CDR3nt: TGTGCCAGCAGTTTGCTGACCTCACCCCTCCACTTT

j_gene: TRBJ2-7
abundance: -
d_gene: TRBD1
v_gene: TRBV18
CDR3aa: CASSPGTGSYEQYF
CDR3nt: TGTGCCAGCTCACCCGGGACAGGAAGCTACGAGCAGTACTTC

j_gene: TRBJ1-1
abundance: -
d_gene: TRBD1
v_gene: TRBV28
CDR3aa: CASSPGTGGTEAFF
CDR3nt: TGTGCCAGCAGTCCAGGGACAGGGGGCACTGAAGCTTTCTTT

j_gene: TRBJ1-5
abundance: -
d_gene: TRBD1
v_gene: TRBV6-5
CDR3aa: CASSPTGVNQPQHF
CDR3nt: TGTGCCAGCAGCCCGACAGGGGTCAATCAGCCCCAGCATTTT

j_gene: TRBJ1-5
abundance: -
d_gene: -
v_gene: TRBV6-5
CDR3aa: CASSYRGDSNQPQHF
CDR3nt: TGTGCCAGCAGTTACCGGGGAGATAGCAATCAGCCCCAGCATTTT